This T cell receptor (beta chain) was obtained from a study of blood T cell repertoires in COVID-19. About the study: Samples representing acute and convalescent COVID-19 were sourced from the United States, Italy and Spain. From T cells, B-cell-depleted T cells, or PBMCs came the material, which was cDNA or gDNA.

The repertoire was sequenced with immunoSEQ multiplex PCR; TCRdb's copy has only in-frame clones and lacks some. The data show fewer than 200,000 clones, with roughly 80% seen just once and about 4.4% held by the top ten. CDR3 length equals 14 residues. In germline, CDR1 is LNHDA, CDR2 SQIVND (reference sequence). Deletions cut 5 bases from V and 1 base from J, with 11 bases between. Sequencing was done on a sample of PBMCs or T cells enriched from blood (not recorded which). This chain connects TRBV19 to TRBJ2-5, with a weak D call TRBD1 (6 bases). This clonotype originated in a woman aged 45-65 years who had recovered from COVID-19. The CDR3 nucleotides are TGTGCCAGTAGTCCCGGGACACCCCAAGAGACCCAGTACTTC. This encodes CASSPGTPQETQYF.